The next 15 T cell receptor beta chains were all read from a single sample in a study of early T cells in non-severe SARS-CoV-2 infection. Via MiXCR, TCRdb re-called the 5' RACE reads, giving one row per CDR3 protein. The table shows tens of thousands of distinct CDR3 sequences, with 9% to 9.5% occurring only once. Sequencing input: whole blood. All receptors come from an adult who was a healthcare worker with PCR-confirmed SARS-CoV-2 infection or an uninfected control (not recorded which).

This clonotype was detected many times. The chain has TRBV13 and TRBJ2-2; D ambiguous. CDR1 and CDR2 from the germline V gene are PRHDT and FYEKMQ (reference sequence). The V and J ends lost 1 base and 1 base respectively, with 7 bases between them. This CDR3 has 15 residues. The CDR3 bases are TGTGCCAGCAGCTTAGCCCCGGGGAACACCGGGGAGCTGTTTTTT. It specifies CASSLAPGNTGELFF.

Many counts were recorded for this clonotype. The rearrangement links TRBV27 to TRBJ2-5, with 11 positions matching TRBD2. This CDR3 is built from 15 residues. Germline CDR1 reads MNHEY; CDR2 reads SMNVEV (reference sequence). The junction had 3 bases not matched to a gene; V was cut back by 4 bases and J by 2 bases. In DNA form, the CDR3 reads TGTGCCAGCAGTTCAAGACTAGCGGGGCAAGAGACCCAGTACTTC. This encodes CASSSRLAGQETQYF.

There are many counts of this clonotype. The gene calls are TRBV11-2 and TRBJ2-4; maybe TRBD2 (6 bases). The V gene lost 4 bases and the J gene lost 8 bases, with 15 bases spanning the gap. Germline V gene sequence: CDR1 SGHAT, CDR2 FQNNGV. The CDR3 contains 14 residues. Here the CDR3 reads CASSSRTTQDIQYF. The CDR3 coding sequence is TGTGCCAGCAGCTCGCGGACTACACAGGACATTCAGTACTTC.

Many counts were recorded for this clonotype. Here the CDR3 reads CSAPRGGPSSYEQYF. DNA of the CDR3: TGCAGTGCTCCTCGTGGGGGCCCGAGCTCCTACGAGCAGTACTTC. The chain combines TRBV20-1 with TRBJ2-7, with D tentatively TRBD1 (6 bases). The CDR3 is 15 amino acids. CDR1 and CDR2 from the germline V gene are DFQATT and SNEGSKA (reference sequence). V was pared by 5 bases and J by 0 bases, with 17 bases between.

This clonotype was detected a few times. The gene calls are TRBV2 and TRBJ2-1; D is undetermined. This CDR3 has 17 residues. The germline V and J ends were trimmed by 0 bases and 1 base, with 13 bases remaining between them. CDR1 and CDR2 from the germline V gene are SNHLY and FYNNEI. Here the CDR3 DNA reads TGTGCCAGCAGTGAAGCCGCAAGAATTAGGTCCTACAATGAGCAGTTCTTC. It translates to CASSEAARIRSYNEQFF.

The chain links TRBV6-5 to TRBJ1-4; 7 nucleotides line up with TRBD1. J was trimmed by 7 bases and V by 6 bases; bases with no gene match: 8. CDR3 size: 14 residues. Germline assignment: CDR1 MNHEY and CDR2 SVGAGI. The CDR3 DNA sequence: TGTGCCAGCAGAAGGGAGACAGGGCGTGAAAAACTGTTTTTT. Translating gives CASRRETGREKLFF.

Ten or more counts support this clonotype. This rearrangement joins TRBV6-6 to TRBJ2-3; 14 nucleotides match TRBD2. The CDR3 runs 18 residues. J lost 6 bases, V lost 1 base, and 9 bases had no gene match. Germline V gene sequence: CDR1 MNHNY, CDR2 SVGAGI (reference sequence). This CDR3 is CASSYYKRLAGGVDTQYF. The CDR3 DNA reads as TGTGCCAGCAGTTACTACAAACGACTAGCGGGAGGGGTTGATACGCAGTATTTT.

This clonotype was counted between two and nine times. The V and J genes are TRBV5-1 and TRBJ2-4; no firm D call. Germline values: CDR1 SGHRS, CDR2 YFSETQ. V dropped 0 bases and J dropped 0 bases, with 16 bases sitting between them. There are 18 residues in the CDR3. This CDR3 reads CASSLVYRETLAKNIQYF. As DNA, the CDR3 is TGCGCCAGCAGCTTGGTCTATCGCGAAACCCTAGCCAAAAACATTCAGTACTTC.

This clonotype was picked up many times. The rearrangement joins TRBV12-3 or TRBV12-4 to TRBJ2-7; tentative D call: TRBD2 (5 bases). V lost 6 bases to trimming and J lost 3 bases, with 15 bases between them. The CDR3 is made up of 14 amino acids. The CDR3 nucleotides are TGTGCCAGCAGCCACTCGGGATTTTTCTACGAGCAGTACTTC. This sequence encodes CASSHSGFFYEQYF.

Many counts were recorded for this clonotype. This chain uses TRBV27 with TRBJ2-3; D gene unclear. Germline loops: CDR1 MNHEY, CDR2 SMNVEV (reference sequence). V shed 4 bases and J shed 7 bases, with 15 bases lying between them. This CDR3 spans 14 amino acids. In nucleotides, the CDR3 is TGTGCCAGCAGTTGGCGGTTTGAAGGGTATACGCAGTATTTT. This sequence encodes CASSWRFEGYTQYF.

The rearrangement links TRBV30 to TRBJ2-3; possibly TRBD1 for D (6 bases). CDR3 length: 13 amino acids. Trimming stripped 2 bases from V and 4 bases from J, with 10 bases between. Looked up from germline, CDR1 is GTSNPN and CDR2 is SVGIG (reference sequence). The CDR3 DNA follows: TGTGCCTGGAGTTCATGGACAGCAGATACGCAGTATTTT. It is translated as CAWSSWTADTQYF. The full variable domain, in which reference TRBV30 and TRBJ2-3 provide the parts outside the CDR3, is SQTIHQWPATLVQPVGSPLSLECTVEGTSNPNLYWYRQAAGRGLQLLFYSVGIGQISSEVPQNLSASRPQDRQFILSSKKLLLSDSGFYLCAWSSWTADTQYFGPGTRLTVL.

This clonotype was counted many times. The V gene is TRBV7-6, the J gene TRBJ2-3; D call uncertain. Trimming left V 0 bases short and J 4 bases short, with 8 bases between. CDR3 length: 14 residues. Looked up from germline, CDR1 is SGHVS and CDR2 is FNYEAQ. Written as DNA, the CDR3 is TGTGCCAGCAGCTTAGCGTCGGACCCAGATACGCAGTATTTT. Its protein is CASSLASDPDTQYF.

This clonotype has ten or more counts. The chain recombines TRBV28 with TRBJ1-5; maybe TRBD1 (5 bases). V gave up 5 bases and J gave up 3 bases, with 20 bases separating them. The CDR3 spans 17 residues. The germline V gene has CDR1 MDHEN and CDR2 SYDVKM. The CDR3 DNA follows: TGTGCCAGCAGTAAGGGTGGGGACGGCCTCGCCAATCAGCCCCAGCATTTT. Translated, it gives CASSKGGDGLANQPQHF.

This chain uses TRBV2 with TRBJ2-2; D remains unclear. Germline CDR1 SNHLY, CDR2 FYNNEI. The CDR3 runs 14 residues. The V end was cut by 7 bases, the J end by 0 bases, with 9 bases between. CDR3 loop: CASTPQANTGELFF. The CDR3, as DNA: TGTGCCAGCACCCCCCAAGCGAACACCGGGGAGCTGTTTTTT.

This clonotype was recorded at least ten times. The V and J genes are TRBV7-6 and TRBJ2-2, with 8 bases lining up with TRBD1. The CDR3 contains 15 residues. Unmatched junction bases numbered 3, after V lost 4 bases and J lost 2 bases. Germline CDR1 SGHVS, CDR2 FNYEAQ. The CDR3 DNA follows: TGTGCCAGCAGCTGGACAGGGCCCAACACCGGGGAGCTGTTTTTT. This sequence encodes CASSWTGPNTGELFF. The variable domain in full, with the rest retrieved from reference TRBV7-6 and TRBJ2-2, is GAGVSQSPRYKVTKRGQDVALRCDPISGHVSLYWYRQALGQGPEFLTYFNYEAQQDKSGLPNDRFSAERPEGSISTLTIQRTEQRDSAMYRCASSWTGPNTGELFFGEGSRLTVL.